This TCR beta chain derives from a study of PD-1 blockade in classical Hodgkin lymphoma. For this clone: Its antigen is unknown.

Clones were read by immunoSEQ multiplex PCR, and TCRdb kept only the in-frame ones, dropping some. This sample has some 25,000 clones; roughly 78% occur once, and the top ten carry more than 9%. Study-level findings and limits: Why repertoires differed is undefined; disease activity or prior therapy possibly contributed. CD4+ but not CD8+ TCR diversity rose significantly by C4D1. After ASCT, patients who started nivolumab under 1 year later were excluded.

All trial patients relapsed after autologous stem cell transplantation. The patients, who had relapsed/refractory classical Hodgkin lymphoma, achieved best responses of complete response, partial response or progressive disease. This CDR3 region has 15 residues. Germline V gives CDR1 SGHTA, CDR2 FQGTGA. V dropped 2 bases and J dropped 3; count of bases not matched to a gene: 6. The sequencing used peripheral blood mononuclear cells (PBMCs), collected before the second cycle of nivolumab. This sequence was found in a human donor with classical Hodgkin lymphoma. The V gene is TRBV7-3, the J gene TRBJ1-1, with 7 bases fitting TRBD1. The CDR3 DNA sequence: TGTGCCAGCAGCTTACAGGGGGTTATACACACTGAAGCTTTCTTT. Its translation: CASSLQGVIHTEAFF.